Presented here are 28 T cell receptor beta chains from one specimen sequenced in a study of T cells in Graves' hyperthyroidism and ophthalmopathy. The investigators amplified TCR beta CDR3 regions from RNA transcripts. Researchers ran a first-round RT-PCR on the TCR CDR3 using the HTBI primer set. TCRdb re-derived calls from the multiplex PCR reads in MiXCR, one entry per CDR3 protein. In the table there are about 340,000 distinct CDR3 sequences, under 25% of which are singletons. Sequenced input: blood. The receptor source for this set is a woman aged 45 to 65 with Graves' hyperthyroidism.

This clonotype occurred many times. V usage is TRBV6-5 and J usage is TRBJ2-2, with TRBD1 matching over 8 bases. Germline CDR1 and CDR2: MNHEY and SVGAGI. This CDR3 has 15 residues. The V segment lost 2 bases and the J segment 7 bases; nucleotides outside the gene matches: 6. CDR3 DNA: TGTGCCAGCAGTTACCGACAGGGGAACGTCGGGGAGCTGTTTTTT. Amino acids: CASSYRQGNVGELFF.

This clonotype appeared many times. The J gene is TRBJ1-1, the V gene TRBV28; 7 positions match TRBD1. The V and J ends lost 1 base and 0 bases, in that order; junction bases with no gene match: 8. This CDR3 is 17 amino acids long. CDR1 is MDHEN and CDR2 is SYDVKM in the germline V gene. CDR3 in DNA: TGTGCCAGCAGTTTATTAACCCTTACAGGGGTGAACACTGAAGCTTTCTTT. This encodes CASSLLTLTGVNTEAFF.

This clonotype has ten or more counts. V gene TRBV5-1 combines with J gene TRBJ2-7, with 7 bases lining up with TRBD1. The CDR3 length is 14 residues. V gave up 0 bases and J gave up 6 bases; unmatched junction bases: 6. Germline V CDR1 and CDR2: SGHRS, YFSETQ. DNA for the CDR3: TGCGCCAGCAGCTTGGATACAGGGGTTCCCGAGCAGTACTTC. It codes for CASSLDTGVPEQYF.

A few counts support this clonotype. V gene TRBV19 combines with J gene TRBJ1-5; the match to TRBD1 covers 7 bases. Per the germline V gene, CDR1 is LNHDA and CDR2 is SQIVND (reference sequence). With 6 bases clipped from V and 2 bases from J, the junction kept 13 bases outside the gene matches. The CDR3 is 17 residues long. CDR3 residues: CASRKPGTASGNQPQHF. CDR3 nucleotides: TGTGCCAGTAGAAAACCCGGGACAGCTTCGGGCAATCAGCCCCAGCATTTT.

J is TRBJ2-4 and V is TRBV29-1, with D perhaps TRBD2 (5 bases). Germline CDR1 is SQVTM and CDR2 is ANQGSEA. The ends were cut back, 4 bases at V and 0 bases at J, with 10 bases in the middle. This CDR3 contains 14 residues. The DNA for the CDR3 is TGCAGCGTTGTCGGTGGACTAGCCAAAAACATTCAGTACTTC. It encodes CSVVGGLAKNIQYF.

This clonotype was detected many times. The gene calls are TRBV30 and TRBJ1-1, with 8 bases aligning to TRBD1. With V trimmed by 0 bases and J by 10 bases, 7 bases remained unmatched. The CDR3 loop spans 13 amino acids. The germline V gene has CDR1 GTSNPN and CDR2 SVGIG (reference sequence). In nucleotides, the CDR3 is TGTGCCTGGAGTGTAGGGCAGGGGGCCGGAGCTTTCTTT. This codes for CAWSVGQGAGAFF.

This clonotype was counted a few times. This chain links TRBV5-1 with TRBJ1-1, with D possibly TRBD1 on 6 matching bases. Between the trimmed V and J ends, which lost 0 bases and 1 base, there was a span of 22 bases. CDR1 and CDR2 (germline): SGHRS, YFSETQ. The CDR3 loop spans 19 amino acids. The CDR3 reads CASSLGWGGTGFGNTEAFF. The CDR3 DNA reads TGCGCCAGCAGCTTGGGGTGGGGGGGCACAGGGTTCGGGAACACTGAAGCTTTCTTT.

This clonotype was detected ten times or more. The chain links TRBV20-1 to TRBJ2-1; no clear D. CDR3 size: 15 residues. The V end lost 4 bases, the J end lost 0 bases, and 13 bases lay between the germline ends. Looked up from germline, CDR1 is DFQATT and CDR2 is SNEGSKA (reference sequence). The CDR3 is CSATWRRSSYNEQFF. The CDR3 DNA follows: TGCAGTGCTACGTGGCGGAGAAGCTCCTACAATGAGCAGTTCTTC.

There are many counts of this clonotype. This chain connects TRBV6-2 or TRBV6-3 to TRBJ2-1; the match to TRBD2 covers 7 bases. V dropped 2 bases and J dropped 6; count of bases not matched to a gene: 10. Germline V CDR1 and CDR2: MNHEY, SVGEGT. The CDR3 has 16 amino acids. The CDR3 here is CASSYGRGGVSNEQFF. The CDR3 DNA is TGTGCCAGCAGTTACGGACGGGGAGGGGTATCCAATGAGCAGTTCTTC.

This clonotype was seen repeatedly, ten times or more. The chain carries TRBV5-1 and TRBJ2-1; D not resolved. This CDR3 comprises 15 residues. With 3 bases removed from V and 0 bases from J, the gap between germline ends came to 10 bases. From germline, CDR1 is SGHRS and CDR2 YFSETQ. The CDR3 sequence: CASSSASNSYNEQFF. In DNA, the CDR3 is TGCGCCAGCAGCTCGGCTAGTAACTCCTACAATGAGCAGTTCTTC.

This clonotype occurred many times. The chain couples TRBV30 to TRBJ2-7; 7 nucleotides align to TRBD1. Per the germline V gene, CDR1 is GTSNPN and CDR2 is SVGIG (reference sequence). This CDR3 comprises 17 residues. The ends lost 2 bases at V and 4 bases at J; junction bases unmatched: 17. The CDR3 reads CAWSPVRKAGGPYEQYF. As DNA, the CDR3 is TGTGCCTGGAGTCCTGTACGAAAGGCAGGGGGTCCTTACGAGCAGTACTTC.

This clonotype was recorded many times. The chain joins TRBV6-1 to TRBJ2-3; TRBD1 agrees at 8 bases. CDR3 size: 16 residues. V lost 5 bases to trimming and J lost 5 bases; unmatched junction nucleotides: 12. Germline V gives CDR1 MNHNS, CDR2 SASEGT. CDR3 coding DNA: TGTGCCAGCAGTCCTCCAGGGACAGGCGGCAAAGATACGCAGTATTTT. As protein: CASSPPGTGGKDTQYF.

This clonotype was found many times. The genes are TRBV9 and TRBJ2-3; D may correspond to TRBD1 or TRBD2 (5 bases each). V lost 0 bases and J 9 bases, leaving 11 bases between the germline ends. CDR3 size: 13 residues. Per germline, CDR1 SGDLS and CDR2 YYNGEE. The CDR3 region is CASSVGDGATQYF. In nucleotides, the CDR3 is TGTGCCAGCAGCGTAGGGGACGGGGCAACGCAGTATTTT.

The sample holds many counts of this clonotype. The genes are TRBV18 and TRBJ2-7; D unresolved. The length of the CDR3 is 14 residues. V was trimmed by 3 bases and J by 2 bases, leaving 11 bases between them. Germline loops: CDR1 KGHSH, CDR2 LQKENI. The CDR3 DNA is TGTGCCAGCTCACCCGTAAGGGTACCCTACGAGCAGTACTTC. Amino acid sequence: CASSPVRVPYEQYF.

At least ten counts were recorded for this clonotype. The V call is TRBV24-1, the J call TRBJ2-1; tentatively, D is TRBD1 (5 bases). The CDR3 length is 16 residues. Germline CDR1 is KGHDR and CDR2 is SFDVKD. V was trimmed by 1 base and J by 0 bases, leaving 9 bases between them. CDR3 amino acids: CATSDLGRDSYNEQFF. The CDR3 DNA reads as TGTGCCACCAGTGATTTAGGCAGGGACTCCTACAATGAGCAGTTCTTC.

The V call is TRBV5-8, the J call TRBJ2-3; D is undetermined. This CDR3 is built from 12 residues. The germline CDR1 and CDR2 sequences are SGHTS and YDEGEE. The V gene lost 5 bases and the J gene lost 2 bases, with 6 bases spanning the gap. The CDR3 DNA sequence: TGTGCCAGCAGGTGGGACACAGATACGCAGTATTTT. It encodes CASRWDTDTQYF. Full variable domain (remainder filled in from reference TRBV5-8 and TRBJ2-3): EAGVTQSPTHLIKTRGQQATLRCSPISGHTSVYWYQQALGLGLQFLLWYDEGEERNRGNFPPRFSGRQFPNYSSELNVNALELEDSALYLCASRWDTDTQYFGPGTRLTVL.

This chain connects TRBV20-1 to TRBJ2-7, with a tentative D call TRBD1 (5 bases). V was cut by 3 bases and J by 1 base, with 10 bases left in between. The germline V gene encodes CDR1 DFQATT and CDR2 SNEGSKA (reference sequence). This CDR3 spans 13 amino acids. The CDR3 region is CSASTSGSYEQYF. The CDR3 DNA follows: TGCAGTGCTAGTACGTCAGGGTCCTACGAGCAGTACTTC.

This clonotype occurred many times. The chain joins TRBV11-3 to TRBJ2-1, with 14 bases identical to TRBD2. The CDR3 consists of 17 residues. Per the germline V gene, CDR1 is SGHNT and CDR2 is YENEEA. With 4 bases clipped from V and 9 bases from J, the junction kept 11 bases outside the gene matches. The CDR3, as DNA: TGTGCCAGCAGCTCTATCCGGACTAGCGGGAGGAGTATTGAGCAGTTCTTC. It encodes CASSSIRTSGRSIEQFF.

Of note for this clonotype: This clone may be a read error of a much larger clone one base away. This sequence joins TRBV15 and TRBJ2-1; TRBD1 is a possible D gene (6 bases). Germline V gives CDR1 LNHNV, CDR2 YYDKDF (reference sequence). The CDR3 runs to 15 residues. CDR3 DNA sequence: TGTGCCACCAGCAGAGATCAGGGGACCCACAATGAGCGGTTCTTC. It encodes CATSRDQGTHNERFF.

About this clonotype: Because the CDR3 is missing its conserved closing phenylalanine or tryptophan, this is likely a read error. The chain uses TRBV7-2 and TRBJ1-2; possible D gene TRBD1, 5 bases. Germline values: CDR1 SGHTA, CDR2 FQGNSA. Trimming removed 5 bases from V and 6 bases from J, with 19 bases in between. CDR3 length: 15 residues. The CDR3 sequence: CASSPPPPTANGYTI. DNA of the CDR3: TGTGCCAGCAGCCCGCCCCCCCCGACAGCTAATGGCTACACCATC.

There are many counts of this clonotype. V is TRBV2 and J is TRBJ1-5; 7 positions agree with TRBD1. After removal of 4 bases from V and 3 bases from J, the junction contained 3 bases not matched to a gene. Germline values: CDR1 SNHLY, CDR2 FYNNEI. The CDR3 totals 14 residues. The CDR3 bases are TGTGCCAGCAGTGGACAGGGAAACAATCAGCCCCAGCATTTT. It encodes CASSGQGNNQPQHF. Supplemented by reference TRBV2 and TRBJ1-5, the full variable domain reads EPEVTQTPSHQVTQMGQEVILRCVPISNHLYFYWYRQILGQKVEFLVSFYNNEISEKSEIFDDQFSVERPDGSNFTLKIRSTKLEDSAMYFCASSGQGNNQPQHFGDGTRLSIL.

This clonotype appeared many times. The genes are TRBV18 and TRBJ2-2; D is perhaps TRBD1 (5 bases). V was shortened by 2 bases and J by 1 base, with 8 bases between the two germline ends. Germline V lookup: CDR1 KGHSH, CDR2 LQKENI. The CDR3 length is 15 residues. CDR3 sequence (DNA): TGTGCCAGCTCACCAGTTCAGGGGAACACCGGGGAGCTGTTTTTT. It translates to CASSPVQGNTGELFF.

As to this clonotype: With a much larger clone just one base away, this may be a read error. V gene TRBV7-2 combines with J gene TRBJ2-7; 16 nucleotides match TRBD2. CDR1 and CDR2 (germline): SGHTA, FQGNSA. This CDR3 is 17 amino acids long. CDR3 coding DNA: TGTGCCAGCAGTAAGGGACTAGCGGGGGGGCCGGAGGGCGAGCAGCACTTC. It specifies CASSKGLAGGPEGEQHF.

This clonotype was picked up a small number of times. The CDR3 loop reads CASSREGRSGGYTF. The CDR3 DNA is TGTGCCAGCAGCCGGGAGGGGCGTTCAGGTGGCTACACCTTC. The chain joins TRBV6-4 to TRBJ1-2; D is perhaps TRBD1 (5 bases). This CDR3 has 14 amino acids. From germline, CDR1 is MRHNA and CDR2 SNTAGT. V lost 6 bases and J 7 bases, leaving 18 bases between the germline ends.

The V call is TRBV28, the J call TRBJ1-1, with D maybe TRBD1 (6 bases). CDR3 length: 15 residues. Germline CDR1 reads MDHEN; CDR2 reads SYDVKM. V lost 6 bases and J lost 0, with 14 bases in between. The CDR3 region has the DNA TGTGCCAGCAGCCCTCTAAGGGGGGTGAACACTGAAGCTTTCTTT. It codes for CASSPLRGVNTEAFF.

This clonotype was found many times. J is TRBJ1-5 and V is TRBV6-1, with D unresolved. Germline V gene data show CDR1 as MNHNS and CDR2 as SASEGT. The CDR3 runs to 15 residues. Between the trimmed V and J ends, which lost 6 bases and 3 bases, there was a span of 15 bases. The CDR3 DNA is TGTGCCAGCAGGGCGGCAACAGCCATCAATCAGCCCCAGCATTTT. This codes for CASRAATAINQPQHF.

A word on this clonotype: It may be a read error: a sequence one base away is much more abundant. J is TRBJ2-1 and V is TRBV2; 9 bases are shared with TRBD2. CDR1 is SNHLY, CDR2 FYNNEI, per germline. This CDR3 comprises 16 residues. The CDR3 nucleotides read TGTGCCAGCACAATGAATAGCGGGAGCCGGCGGAATGAGCAGCTCTTC. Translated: CASTMNSGSRRNEQLF.

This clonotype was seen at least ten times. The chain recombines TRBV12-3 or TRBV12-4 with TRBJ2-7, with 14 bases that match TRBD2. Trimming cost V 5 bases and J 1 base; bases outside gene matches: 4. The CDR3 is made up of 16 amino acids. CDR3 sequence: CASSGTSGSLSYEQYF. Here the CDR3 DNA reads TGTGCCAGCAGTGGGACTAGCGGGAGTTTGTCCTACGAGCAGTACTTC.